The 32 T cell receptor beta chains reported below all come from one sample, sequenced in a study of blood T cell repertoires in COVID-19. Libraries were prepared by immunoSEQ multiplex PCR; TCRdb keeps only in-frame clonotypes and omits some of them. The table records approximately 210,000 clones, roughly 94% of them present only once. Specimen: peripheral blood. Receptors originate from a man aged 25-45 years with COVID-19, enrolled during active disease.

This rearrangement joins TRBV7-2 to TRBJ2-3, with a weak D call TRBD2 (7 bases). V was shortened by 0 bases and J by 4 bases, with 11 bases between the two germline ends. Per the germline V gene, CDR1 is SGHTA and CDR2 is FQGNSA. The CDR3 sequence is 15 residues long. In DNA form, the CDR3 reads TGTGCCAGCAGCTTAGCGGGGGGGCCCGCAGATACGCAGTATTTT. This codes for CASSLAGGPADTQYF.

V usage is TRBV3-1 (or the pseudogene TRBV3-2) and J usage is TRBJ2-2; 7 bases agree with TRBD2. With 3 bases clipped from V and 7 bases from J, the junction kept 8 bases outside the gene matches. The germline gives CDR1 LGHDT, CDR2 YNNKEL (reference sequence). The CDR3 length is 15 residues. The CDR3: CASSQDPTSVGELFF. The CDR3 nucleotides are TGTGCCAGCAGCCAGGATCCTACTAGCGTCGGGGAGCTGTTTTTT.

V usage is TRBV7-2 and J usage is TRBJ1-4, with 7 bases fitting TRBD1. Germline CDR1 and CDR2: SGHTA and FQGNSA. With 4 bases clipped from V and 0 bases from J, the junction kept 2 bases outside the gene matches. The length of the CDR3 is 15 residues. CDR3: CASSYRGATNEKLFF. The CDR3 nucleotides are TGTGCCAGCAGCTACAGGGGAGCAACTAATGAAAAACTGTTTTTT.

This chain links TRBV5-1 with TRBJ1-2, with a weak D call TRBD1 (5 bases). CDR1 is SGHRS and CDR2 is YFSETQ in the germline V gene. Trimming cost V 4 bases and J 8 bases, with 12 bases left between them. The length of the CDR3 is 12 residues. CDR3 DNA: TGCGCCAGCAGCCAGGTCCGGGGGGGCTACACCTTC. It is translated as CASSQVRGGYTF.

Only one count was recorded for this clone. This chain links TRBV15 with TRBJ1-1; 9 positions match TRBD1. CDR3 length equals 15 residues. Germline V gene data show CDR1 as LNHNV and CDR2 as YYDKDF (reference sequence). J was trimmed by 4 bases and V by 4 bases; bases with no gene match: 7. The CDR3 region is CATSTRDRVGTEAFF. CDR3 in DNA: TGTGCCACCAGCACCCGGGACAGGGTTGGCACTGAAGCTTTCTTT.

The chain carries TRBV28 and TRBJ1-2; no definite D call. V was pared by 6 bases and J by 5 bases, with 7 bases between. Germline V gene data show CDR1 as MDHEN and CDR2 as SYDVKM. This CDR3 is 11 amino acids long. The CDR3: CASSLDYGYTF. The CDR3 nucleotides are TGTGCCAGCAGCCTAGATTATGGCTACACCTTC.

V usage is TRBV6-5 and J usage is TRBJ1-3, with 9 bases fitting TRBD1. The CDR3 totals 15 residues. The V gene end was trimmed by 2 bases and the J gene end by 4 bases; junction bases not matched to a gene: 3. Germline values: CDR1 MNHEY, CDR2 SVGAGI. This CDR3 reads CASSYGGQGGNTIYF. The DNA for the CDR3 is TGTGCCAGCAGTTACGGGGGACAGGGAGGAAACACCATATATTTT.

The chain couples TRBV11-3 to TRBJ2-1; TRBD2 matches at 8 bases. Germline CDR1 and CDR2: SGHNT and YENEEA. Germline trimming cut 5 bases from V and 4 bases from J; bases unmatched to any gene: 10. The CDR3 extends over 16 amino acids. As DNA, the CDR3 is TGTGCCAGCAGCCCCCCCGGGGCTAGCGGGTACAATGAGCAGTTCTTC. It translates to CASSPPGASGYNEQFF.

The chain uses TRBV29-1 and TRBJ2-1; unclear D gene. The germline V gene encodes CDR1 SQVTM and CDR2 ANQGSEA. V lost 0 bases, J lost 7 bases, and 4 bases lay in between. The CDR3 spans 11 residues. Here the CDR3 DNA reads TGCAGCGTTGAAGATCTGAATGAGCAGTTCTTC. As protein: CSVEDLNEQFF.

With respect to this clone: This CDR3 is also generated by other DNA sequences in the sample. J is TRBJ1-2 and V is TRBV9; D remains unclear. V shed 3 bases and J shed 5 bases, with 8 bases lying between them. Germline lookup yields CDR1 SGDLS and CDR2 YYNGEE. CDR3 length: 12 residues. The DNA for the CDR3 is TGTGCCAGCAGCGGAGGGAGTTATGGCTACACCTTC. Translating gives CASSGGSYGYTF. Based on the CDR3 plus reference TRBV9 and TRBJ1-2, the full variable domain is DSGVTQTPKHLITATGQRVTLRCSPRSGDLSVYWYQQSLDQGLQFLIQYYNGEERAKGNILERFSAQQFPDLHSELNLSSLELGDSALYFCASSGGSYGYTFGSGTRLTVV.

This sequence joins TRBV7-9 and TRBJ1-1; 8 nucleotides align to TRBD1. CDR1 is SEHNR and CDR2 is FQNEAQ in the germline V gene (reference sequence). V was pared by 5 bases and J by 7 bases, with 6 bases of the junction left unmatched. The length of the CDR3 is 13 residues. CDR3 nucleotides: TGTGCCAGCAGCCCCGGACAGGGCATTGAAGCTTTCTTT. Its protein is CASSPGQGIEAFF.

This chain links TRBV6-5 with TRBJ1-6; D not resolved. The V gene's germline CDR1 is MNHEY and CDR2 SVGAGI. The CDR3 spans 16 residues. Trimming took 2 bases from V and 1 from J, leaving 9 bases between them. DNA of the CDR3: TGTGCCAGCAGTTACGCGGGTGATTCCTATAATTCACCCCTCCACTTT. As protein: CASSYAGDSYNSPLHF.

The chain joins TRBV2 to TRBJ1-1, with D unresolved. CDR1 is SNHLY, CDR2 FYNNEI, per germline. This CDR3 is 17 amino acids long. V lost 1 base to trimming and J lost 1 base, with 16 bases between them. The CDR3 sequence is CASSEGDSPGWNTEAFF. As DNA, the CDR3 is TGTGCCAGCAGTGAAGGGGATTCGCCGGGATGGAACACTGAAGCTTTCTTT.

The CDR3 DNA sequence: TGTGCCAGCAGCCCCGGGAGAGCCTTTAATGAAAAACTGTTTTTT. Its protein is CASSPGRAFNEKLFF. This sequence joins TRBV7-9 and TRBJ1-4; no clear D. This CDR3 region has 15 residues. Germline CDR1 reads SEHNR; CDR2 reads FQNEAQ (reference sequence). Trimming stripped 5 bases from V and 4 bases from J, with 14 bases between.

This clone has just one count. This chain connects TRBV5-1 to TRBJ1-4; the D is unclear. V was shortened by 2 bases and J by 8 bases, with 10 bases between the two germline ends. CDR1 is SGHRS and CDR2 is YFSETQ in the germline V gene. The CDR3 extends over 13 amino acids. In nucleotides, the CDR3 is TGCGCCAGCAGCTTTGTAACAGCCGAAAAACTGTTTTTT. Encoded protein: CASSFVTAEKLFF.

This sequence joins TRBV15 and TRBJ2-5; 12 positions agree with TRBD2. The CDR3 consists of 17 residues. Germline V lookup: CDR1 LNHNV, CDR2 YYDKDF (reference sequence). With 0 bases clipped from V and 5 bases from J, the junction kept 7 bases outside the gene matches. The CDR3 nucleotides are TGTGCCACCAGCAGAGATCTACTAGCGGGGGGTAAGGAGACCCAGTACTTC. This encodes CATSRDLLAGGKETQYF.

The V and J genes are TRBV7-6 and TRBJ2-5; D may be TRBD1 (6 bases). The V end was cut by 4 bases, the J end by 5 bases, with 11 bases between. Looked up from germline, CDR1 is SGHVS and CDR2 is FNYEAQ. The CDR3 extends over 13 amino acids. In DNA form, the CDR3 reads TGTGCCAGCAGCTCACAGGGCGGGGAGACCCAGTACTTC. This translates into CASSSQGGETQYF.

The rearrangement links TRBV7-9 to TRBJ1-1; D may be TRBD1 (6 bases). Germline V CDR1 and CDR2: SEHNR, FQNEAQ (reference sequence). V lost 2 bases and J lost 6, with 7 bases in between. The CDR3 sequence is 12 residues long. In DNA, the CDR3 is TGTGCCAGCAGCTTACAGGGGCCTGAAGCTTTCTTT. It codes for CASSLQGPEAFF. Looking up the rest from reference TRBV7-9 and TRBJ1-1 gives the full variable domain: DTGVSQNPRHKITKRGQNVTFRCDPISEHNRLYWYRQTLGQGPEFLTYFQNEAQLEKSRLLSDRFSAERPKGSFSTLEIQRTEQGDSAMYLCASSLQGPEAFFGQGTRLTVV.

The V and J genes are TRBV6-5 and TRBJ2-2; 8 nucleotides align to TRBD1. The trim removed 2 bases at V and 5 bases at J, leaving 7 bases unmatched. The CDR3 covers 16 residues. Germline V gene data show CDR1 as MNHEY and CDR2 as SVGAGI. The CDR3 DNA reads TGTGCCAGCAGTTACCCCCAGGGGGCTGGGACCGGGGAGCTGTTTTTT. Residues: CASSYPQGAGTGELFF.

The V gene is TRBV5-1, the J gene TRBJ2-2, with 8 bases that match TRBD2. Unmatched junction bases numbered 11, after V lost 4 bases and J lost 3 bases. CDR1 SGHRS and CDR2 YFSETQ come from the germline V gene. The CDR3 extends over 17 amino acids. CDR3: CASSPMPGLVDTGELFF. Here the CDR3 DNA reads TGCGCCAGCAGCCCCATGCCGGGACTAGTGGACACCGGGGAGCTGTTTTTT.

The chain uses TRBV2 and TRBJ2-1, with D tentatively TRBD1 (6 bases). Germline V CDR1 and CDR2: SNHLY, FYNNEI. Trimming pared 3 bases from V and 10 bases from J, leaving 13 bases between. There are 13 residues in the CDR3. The CDR3: CASSDGQGPEQFF. For the CDR3, the DNA is TGTGCCAGCAGTGATGGTCAGGGGCCCGAGCAGTTCTTC.

The rearrangement joins TRBV10-1 to TRBJ2-3, with a tentative D call TRBD1 (6 bases). Looked up from germline, CDR1 is WNHNN and CDR2 is SYGVQD (reference sequence). This CDR3 has 15 residues. Trimming pared 2 bases from V and 5 bases from J, leaving 14 bases between. The CDR3 DNA reads as TGCGCCAGCAGTGAGGCAGGGGCGCAGGGAGATACGCAGTATTTT. It translates to CASSEAGAQGDTQYF.

This chain joins TRBV19 and TRBJ2-1; 9 bases are shared with TRBD2. CDR1 is LNHDA and CDR2 is SQIVND in the germline V gene (reference sequence). This CDR3 comprises 16 residues. V was pared by 5 bases and J by 7 bases, with 12 bases of the junction left unmatched. DNA of the CDR3: TGTGCCAGTAGTCCCCGGGGTAGCGGGGGAATTAATGAGCAGTTCTTC. It codes for CASSPRGSGGINEQFF.

J is TRBJ1-1 and V is TRBV10-1, with D maybe TRBD1 (5 bases). Trimming took 0 bases from V and 3 from J, leaving 11 bases between them. This CDR3 comprises 15 residues. Germline V gene data show CDR1 as WNHNN and CDR2 as SYGVQD (reference sequence). The CDR3: CASSESGGWDTEAFF. Written as DNA, the CDR3 is TGCGCCAGCAGTGAGTCGGGGGGATGGGACACTGAAGCTTTCTTT.

This clone appeared a single time. V and J are TRBV4-2 and TRBJ1-2; a weak D match, TRBD1 (5 bases). This CDR3 is 13 amino acids long. Germline V gives CDR1 LGHNA, CDR2 YNFKEQ. The V end was cut by 2 bases, the J end by 8 bases, with 12 bases between. CDR3 sequence: CASSQSRWGGYTF. Here the CDR3 DNA reads TGTGCCAGCAGCCAATCGCGGTGGGGCGGCTACACCTTC.

V and J are TRBV27 and TRBJ1-5, with 9 positions matching TRBD1. The CDR3 is 16 amino acids. Germline V gene data show CDR1 as MNHEY and CDR2 as SMNVEV (reference sequence). J lost 3 bases, V lost 6 bases, and 9 bases had no gene match. The CDR3 is CASRSSGTGINQPQHF. CDR3 nucleotides: TGTGCCAGCAGGTCTTCCGGGACAGGGATCAATCAGCCCCAGCATTTT.

J is TRBJ2-1 and V is TRBV6-5, with TRBD2 matching 11 bases. This CDR3 spans 12 amino acids. The germline V gene has CDR1 MNHEY and CDR2 SVGAGI. The CDR3 loop is CASGGAFTEQFF. CDR3 nucleotide sequence: TGTGCTAGCGGGGGGGCCTTTACTGAGCAGTTCTTC.

The sample holds one count of this clone. This rearrangement joins TRBV5-3 to TRBJ1-2; D not resolved. TRBV5-3 is reported as an ORF; its role is uncertain. This CDR3 comprises 18 residues. Trimming cost V 0 bases and J 3 bases, with 21 bases left between them. In DNA, the CDR3 is TGTGCCAGAAGCTTGGGTATTTCGCGGGATCTCCAGCACTATGGCTACACCTTC. Encoded protein: CARSLGISRDLQHYGYTF.

As for this clone: The same CDR3 also results from other DNA sequences found in this sample. The rearrangement uses TRBV11-2 and TRBJ2-7; TRBD1 is a possible D gene (5 bases). This CDR3 has 14 residues. CDR1 is SGHAT and CDR2 is FQNNGV in the germline V gene. V lost 3 bases, J lost 0 bases, and 9 bases lay in between. The CDR3 region has the DNA TGTGCCAGCAGCTTTGCAGGGCGCTCCTACGAGCAGTACTTC. Residues: CASSFAGRSYEQYF.

The rearrangement uses TRBV5-4 and TRBJ2-7, with D perhaps TRBD1 (6 bases). Trimming took 4 bases from V and 1 from J, leaving 12 bases between them. CDR1 is SGHNT and CDR2 is YYREEE in the germline V gene (reference sequence). The CDR3 is 14 residues long. The CDR3 DNA sequence: TGTGCCAGCAGCCTTGGACAGAGATCCTACGAGCAGTACTTC. Translated: CASSLGQRSYEQYF.

The chain carries TRBV19 and TRBJ1-2; D remains ambiguous. Germline CDR1 is LNHDA and CDR2 is SQIVND (reference sequence). Trimming shortened V by 3 bases and J by 1 base, and 9 bases separated the two germline ends. This CDR3 region has 14 residues. CDR3 in amino acids: CASSIPGLNYGYTF. The CDR3 nucleotides read TGTGCCAGTAGTATTCCAGGTCTTAACTATGGCTACACCTTC. Together with reference TRBV19 and TRBJ1-2, the CDR3 gives the full variable domain: DGGITQSPKYLFRKEGQNVTLSCEQNLNHDAMYWYRQDPGQGLRLIYYSQIVNDFQKGDIAEGYSVSREKKESFPLTVTSAQKNPTAFYLCASSIPGLNYGYTFGSGTRLTVV.

The rearrangement links TRBV6-5 to TRBJ1-1; no definite D call. Germline V gene lookup returns CDR1 MNHEY and CDR2 SVGAGI. The CDR3 runs to 15 residues. V lost 2 bases, J lost 3 bases, and 13 bases lay in between. The CDR3 DNA follows: TGTGCCAGCAGTTACATCGGCAGGAAGGACACTGAAGCTTTCTTT. Protein: CASSYIGRKDTEAFF.